These T cell receptor beta chains were read from a single sample in a study of cytomegalovirus exposure and HLA in healthy donors. Profiled with immunoSEQ multiplex PCR; TCRdb holds only in-frame clones, not every one. The table shows 150,000 to 170,000 clones, with about 68% occurring only once. Material for sequencing was PBMCs. The receptors derive from a man aged 18 to 30 in good health and CMV-seronegative. The CDR3 runs from the conserved cysteine through the conserved F or W. Each record gives: clone size, D gene, J gene, V gene, CDR3 protein, CDR3 DNA. The D gene is left open where the match is weak. Clone sizes are given selectively: once, few, many, or a class where the clone is expanded.

-	TRBD2	TRBJ2-1	TRBV7-9	CASSFGRSGGYNEQFF	TGTGCCAGCAGCTTTGGACGTAGCGGGGGTTACAATGAGCAGTTCTTC
-	TRBD2	TRBJ2-5	TRBV7-9	CASTSGRASGETQYF	TGTGCCAGTACTAGCGGGAGGGCCAGTGGAGAGACCCAGTACTTC
-	-	TRBJ2-7	TRBV7-2	CASSLYRDPTYEQYF	TGTGCCAGCAGCCTTTACAGGGACCCAACCTACGAGCAGTACTTC
-	TRBD2	TRBJ2-5	TRBV6-5	CASSYREGRGGETQYF	TGTGCCAGCAGTTACAGAGAGGGGCGGGGGGGAGAGACCCAGTACTTC
-	TRBD1	TRBJ1-2	TRBV19	CAITPGQGGYGYTF	TGTGCCATCACCCCCGGACAGGGCGGCTATGGCTACACCTTC
-	-	TRBJ2-1	TRBV6-1	CAGRGSLANEQFF	TGTGCCGGAAGGGGTTCTCTGGCCAATGAGCAGTTCTTC
-	-	TRBJ1-3	TRBV21-1	CASSKVRGDNHSGNTIYF	TGTGCCAGCAGCAAAGTCCGGGGGGACAACCACTCTGGAAACACCATATATTTT
-	TRBD2	TRBJ2-1	TRBV6-1	CASSERGWTSGRDNEQFF	TGTGCCAGCAGTGAAAGGGGGTGGACTAGCGGGAGGGACAATGAGCAGTTCTTC
once	TRBD1	TRBJ1-5	TRBV27	CASSLGTGQSNQPQHF	TGTGCCAGCAGTTTGGGGACAGGTCAGAGCAATCAGCCCCAGCATTTT
-	TRBD1	TRBJ2-7	TRBV11-2	CASSLGGTGGIEQYF	TGTGCCAGCAGCTTAGGGGGGACAGGGGGAATCGAGCAGTACTTC
-	-	TRBJ2-7	TRBV21-1	CASSICGAWREQYF	TGTGCCAGCAGCATTTGCGGCGCTTGGAGGGAGCAGTACTTC
-	-	TRBJ1-1	TRBV5-1	CASSLGTMNTEAFF	TGCGCCAGCAGCCTGGGTACAATGAACACTGAAGCTTTCTTT
few	-	TRBJ2-3	TRBV27	CASSLGATDTQYF	TGTGCCAGCAGTTTAGGAGCCACAGATACGCAGTATTTT
-	-	TRBJ2-1	TRBV7-9	CASSLLLGGLAGDNEQFF	TGTGCCAGCAGCCTCTTACTAGGGGGATTAGCCGGAGACAATGAGCAGTTCTTC
-	TRBD2	TRBJ2-2	TRBV4-1	CASSPGGLAGGTGELFF	TGCGCCAGCAGCCCTGGGGGGCTAGCGGGAGGAACCGGGGAGCTGTTTTTT
-	-	TRBJ2-1	TRBV11-3	CASSLSGLNNEQFF	TGTGCCAGCAGCTTATCAGGGCTCAACAATGAGCAGTTCTTC
-	TRBD2	TRBJ2-7	TRBV2	CASSEDLAEKQYF	TGTGCCAGCAGTGAAGATCTAGCGGAAAAGCAGTACTTC
once	TRBD1	TRBJ2-1	TRBV6-5	CASIPQGGFYNEQFF	TGTGCCAGTATCCCACAGGGGGGCTTTTACAATGAGCAGTTCTTC
-	TRBD1	TRBJ1-2	TRBV19	CASSSGTGKHYGYTF	TGTGCCAGTAGCTCCGGGACAGGGAAACACTATGGCTACACCTTC
few	TRBD2	TRBJ2-7	TRBV7-8	CASSSQIAGGSYEQYF	TGTGCCAGCAGCTCGCAAATAGCGGGAGGATCCTACGAGCAGTACTTC
few	TRBD1	TRBJ1-5	TRBV4-1	CASSDRARRQPQHF	TGCGCCAGCAGCGACAGGGCGCGGAGACAGCCCCAGCATTTT
-	TRBD1	TRBJ1-2	TRBV9	CASSVGEGGVDGYTF	TGTGCCAGCAGCGTAGGGGAAGGGGGCGTCGATGGCTACACCTTC
-	-	TRBJ2-3	TRBV7-9	CAGEELGSSTDTQYF	TGTGCCGGGGAGGAGTTGGGCTCGAGCACAGATACGCAGTATTTT
-	-	TRBJ2-7	TRBV28	CASRKMDRRGEQYF	TGTGCCAGCAGGAAAATGGACCGGAGGGGCGAGCAGTACTTC
-	TRBD2	TRBJ2-7	TRBV5-4	CASSPGLAAFGPREQYF	TGTGCCAGCAGCCCCGGACTAGCGGCCTTTGGGCCTCGCGAGCAGTACTTC
-	-	TRBJ2-2	TRBV6-6	CASSRDNLPNTGELFF	TGTGCCAGCAGCCGGGACAATCTGCCGAACACCGGGGAGCTGTTTTTT
-	TRBD1	TRBJ2-4	TRBV2	CASSVETDRGGNIQYF	TGTGCCAGCAGCGTCGAAACAGACAGGGGGGGGAACATTCAGTACTTC
-	-	TRBJ2-3	TRBV6-5	CASRGLGEDTQYF	TGTGCCAGCAGGGGGCTAGGTGAAGATACGCAGTATTTT
-	-	TRBJ1-1	TRBV2	CASSEEIALRAEAFF	TGTGCCAGCAGTGAGGAAATAGCCTTACGGGCTGAAGCTTTCTTT
-	-	TRBJ2-5	TRBV4-1	CASSQDSDFQETQYF	TGCGCCAGCAGCCAAGATTCCGACTTCCAAGAGACCCAGTACTTC
-	-	TRBJ1-5	TRBV28	CASSSRKGIEQPQHF	TGTGCCAGCAGTTCAAGAAAGGGGATAGAACAGCCCCAGCATTTT
few	TRBD1	TRBJ1-2	TRBV28	CASRPGTVYGYTF	TGTGCCAGCAGACCCGGGACAGTCTATGGCTACACCTTC
-	-	TRBJ2-7	TRBV7-2	CASRGQGGPYEQYF	TGTGCCAGCAGAGGGCAGGGTGGACCCTACGAGCAGTACTTC
-	-	TRBJ1-5	TRBV6-6	CASSEGPPEHF	TGTGCCAGCAGTGAGGGTCCCCCTGAGCATTTT
few	TRBD1	TRBJ1-1	TRBV28	CASRSPTGGTEAFF	TGTGCCAGCAGATCCCCCACAGGGGGCACTGAAGCTTTCTTT
-	-	TRBJ1-2	TRBV7-8	CASSPDINYGYTF	TGTGCCAGCAGCCCGGACATTAACTATGGCTACACCTTC
few	TRBD2	TRBJ2-7	TRBV30	CAWSFSVAGSYEQYF	TGTGCCTGGAGTTTTTCCGTAGCGGGATCCTACGAGCAGTACTTC
once	-	TRBJ2-7	TRBV6-6	CASRPSGSSYEQYF	TGTGCCAGCAGGCCCAGCGGAAGCTCCTACGAGCAGTACTTC
-	TRBD2	TRBJ2-1	TRBV9	CASSGGGYNEQFF	TGTGCCAGCAGCGGCGGGGGGTACAATGAGCAGTTCTTC
-	TRBD2	TRBJ2-3	TRBV4-3	CASSQDGGGDTQYF	TGCGCCAGCAGCCAAGATGGGGGAGGGGATACGCAGTATTTT
-	-	TRBJ2-6	TRBV19	CASRDSDFGANVLTF	TGTGCCAGTAGGGACAGTGACTTTGGGGCCAACGTCCTGACTTTC
-	-	TRBJ2-3	TRBV10-3	CAISGEGVSTDTQYF	TGTGCCATCAGTGGTGAGGGAGTTAGCACAGATACGCAGTATTTT
-	-	TRBJ1-5	TRBV18	CASSPSNQPQHF	TGTGCCAGCTCACCCTCCAATCAGCCCCAGCATTTT
few	-	TRBJ2-2	TRBV29-1	CSALHRGGANTGELFF	TGCAGCGCCCTACACAGGGGGGGGGCGAACACCGGGGAGCTGTTTTTT
-	-	TRBJ1-6	TRBV9	CASSDSSHSPLHF	TGTGCCAGCAGTGACAGTTCCCATTCACCCCTCCACTTT
-	-	TRBJ1-1	TRBV9	CASSVVSSGGGTEAFF	TGTGCCAGCAGCGTAGTTTCCTCGGGGGGTGGTACTGAAGCTTTCTTT
-	TRBD1	TRBJ2-5	TRBV6-5	CASSPTGAEETQYF	TGTGCCAGCAGTCCAACAGGGGCTGAGGAGACCCAGTACTTC
-	TRBD2	TRBJ2-1	TRBV28	CATKRREGREQFF	TGTGCCACCAAAAGGCGGGAGGGCCGTGAGCAGTTCTTC
-	TRBD1	TRBJ1-6	TRBV6-5	CASSYTGGNSPLHF	TGTGCCAGCAGTTACACAGGGGGTAATTCACCCCTCCACTTT
-	-	TRBJ1-3	TRBV4-1	CASSQADRLSGNTIYF	TGCGCCAGCAGCCAAGCAGACAGACTCTCTGGAAACACCATATATTTT
-	-	TRBJ2-5	TRBV7-9	CASSAYRESWETQYF	TGTGCCAGCAGCGCCTACCGGGAATCCTGGGAGACCCAGTACTTC
few	-	TRBJ2-5	TRBV6-4	CASSEGPGQETQYF	TGTGCCAGCAGTGAAGGCCCGGGGCAAGAGACCCAGTACTTC
-	TRBD1	TRBJ1-5	TRBV5-1	CASSLEGQGNNQPQHF	TGCGCCAGCAGCTTGGAGGGACAGGGTAACAATCAGCCCCAGCATTTT
-	TRBD1	TRBJ1-1	TRBV9	CASSVTGANTEAFF	TGTGCCAGCAGCGTGACAGGGGCTAACACTGAAGCTTTCTTT
-	-	TRBJ1-3	TRBV5-3	CARRPASGNTIYF	TGTGCCAGAAGGCCCGCTAGCGGGAACACCATATATTTT
-	TRBD1	TRBJ1-5	TRBV4-3	CASSQVGDRGNLDSNQPQHF	TGCGCCAGCAGCCAAGTGGGGGACAGGGGAAATTTGGATAGCAATCAGCCCCAGCATTTT